This TCR beta chain was identified in a study of response to subunit inactivated influenza vaccine. TCRdb passed the RT-PCR reads through MiXCR, listing each CDR3 protein once. The sample holds around 530,000 distinct CDR3 sequences; 16% are singletons and the top ten take approximately 3%. This CDR3 is built from 18 residues. V was clipped by 2 bases and J by 0 bases; unmatched bases: 9. CDR1 and CDR2 from the germline V gene are MNHEY and SVGAGI. For this clonotype: The antigen remains unidentified.

Study-wide results and caveats: Researchers suggested that each seasonal influenza vaccination recruits few new T cells.

This TCR was recovered from a man between 50 and 69 years old who received an inactivated influenza vaccine. Specimen: CD4+ T cells sorted from PBMCs, collected less than 25 months after vaccination. J is TRBJ2-3 and V is TRBV6-5; 9 bases are shared with TRBD2. The CDR3 protein is CASSYGRRGGISTDTQYF. The CDR3 nucleotides are TGTGCCAGCAGTTACGGGCGGCGGGGGGGCATAAGCACAGATACGCAGTATTTT.